What follows are 16 T cell receptor beta chains derived from one specimen sequenced in a study of a mutant IDH1 vaccine in newly diagnosed glioma. The method was immunoSEQ multiplex PCR; TCRdb's version includes in-frame clones alone and lacks a portion of them. The data show about 48,000 clones, 76% seen once. Time point here: week 35, safety follow-up. Topical imiquimod was applied with each vaccine dose, which held 300 ug of mutant IDH1 20-mer peptide. Their target antigens are unknown. Sequenced here: PBMCs, sampled from a glioma patient whose treatment included an IDH1 peptide vaccine. The receptors here all came from a man aged 35-49 years with glioma.

V usage is TRBV27 and J usage is TRBJ2-3; D assignment may be TRBD1 or TRBD2 (5 bases each). CDR1 and CDR2 (germline): MNHEY, SMNVEV (reference sequence). This CDR3 contains 13 residues. V lost 2 bases and J 6 bases, leaving 9 bases between the germline ends. CDR3 in amino acids: CASSLMGEDTQYF. The CDR3 nucleotides are TGTGCCAGCAGTTTAATGGGGGAGGATACGCAGTATTTT.

The CDR3 nucleotides read TGTGCCAGTAGTATTTGGAACACTGAAGCTTTCTTT. This codes for CASSIWNTEAFF. The chain uses TRBV19 and TRBJ1-1; no firm D call. There are 12 residues in the CDR3. V gave up 3 bases and J gave up 1 base, with 3 bases separating them. The germline V gene encodes CDR1 LNHDA and CDR2 SQIVND (reference sequence).

The V gene is TRBV11-2, the J gene TRBJ2-1; no definite D call. The CDR3 has 11 residues. Trimming stripped 7 bases from V and 11 bases from J, with 12 bases between. CDR1 SGHAT and CDR2 FQNNGV come from the germline V gene. The CDR3 protein is CASTKERKQFF. The CDR3 DNA reads TGTGCCAGCACCAAGGAGCGAAAGCAGTTCTTC.

The chain joins TRBV6-5 to TRBJ1-5, with TRBD1 matching over 7 bases. Germline values: CDR1 MNHEY, CDR2 SVGAGI. V dropped 8 bases and J dropped 4; count of bases not matched to a gene: 8. The CDR3 extends over 14 amino acids. In nucleotides, the CDR3 is TGTGCCAGCCGGGGACAGACGCTTAATCAGCCCCAGCATTTT. This gives the protein CASRGQTLNQPQHF.

The V gene is TRBV7-9, the J gene TRBJ2-3; a weak D match, TRBD2 (6 bases). CDR1 SEHNR and CDR2 FQNEAQ come from the germline V gene (reference sequence). Between the trimmed V and J ends, which lost 8 bases and 2 bases, there was a span of 14 bases. The CDR3 has 14 amino acids. In DNA, the CDR3 is TGTGCCAGCCGAAGAGCGGGTAACACAGATACGCAGTATTTT. Translated, it gives CASRRAGNTDTQYF.

The chain links TRBV6-6 to TRBJ2-3, with 11 bases lining up with TRBD2. With V trimmed by 5 bases and J by 5 bases, 9 bases remained unmatched. This CDR3 has 16 amino acids. The germline CDR1 and CDR2 sequences are MNHNY and SVGAGI (reference sequence). The CDR3 nucleotides read TGTGCCAGCAGTGGCGGGCTAGCGGGAGGAAGAGATACGCAGTATTTT. Encoded protein: CASSGGLAGGRDTQYF.

This clone is a singleton in its sample. V gene TRBV6-1 combines with J gene TRBJ2-7; TRBD1 aligns across 8 bases. From germline, CDR1 is MNHNS and CDR2 SASEGT. The V and J ends lost 2 bases and 4 bases, in that order; junction bases with no gene match: 7. This CDR3 comprises 15 residues. The CDR3 here is CASSERWTGPYEQYV. Written as DNA, the CDR3 is TGTGCCAGCAGTGAAAGGTGGACAGGGCCATACGAGCAGTACGTC.

The V call is TRBV7-2, the J call TRBJ1-2; D unclear. This CDR3 spans 15 amino acids. Germline V lookup: CDR1 SGHTA, CDR2 FQGNSA. The V and J ends lost 3 bases and 2 bases respectively, with 13 bases between them. DNA for the CDR3: TGTGCCAGCAGCTTTCGAAAGGCGGGGAACTATGGCTACACCTTC. Amino acid sequence: CASSFRKAGNYGYTF.

The chain recombines TRBV29-1 with TRBJ1-5; D is perhaps TRBD1 (5 bases). Germline V lookup: CDR1 SQVTM, CDR2 ANQGSEA. This CDR3 has 13 amino acids. With 7 bases removed from V and 5 bases from J, the gap between germline ends came to 15 bases. The CDR3 reads CSARFGGDQPQHF. In DNA, the CDR3 is TGCAGCGCCCGTTTTGGAGGGGATCAGCCCCAGCATTTT.

The chain has TRBV6-4 and TRBJ2-1, with 10 positions matching TRBD2. The trim removed 3 bases at V and 7 bases at J, leaving 6 bases unmatched. From germline, CDR1 is MRHNA and CDR2 SNTAGT. The CDR3 covers 15 residues. In DNA, the CDR3 is TGTGCCAGCAGTGATAAAGCGGGAGGGCCAAATGAGCAGTTCTTC. It is translated as CASSDKAGGPNEQFF.

The rearrangement links TRBV9 to TRBJ2-7; the D gene is possibly TRBD2 (5 bases). V was pared by 4 bases and J by 6 bases, with 8 bases between. The CDR3 runs to 11 residues. Germline V gene sequence: CDR1 SGDLS, CDR2 YYNGEE. The CDR3 loop reads CASSSSTEQYF. DNA for the CDR3: TGTGCCAGCAGCTCTAGCACCGAGCAGTACTTC.

The V call is TRBV5-1, the J call TRBJ2-2; 9 nucleotides agree with TRBD2. This CDR3 spans 23 amino acids. The ends lost 4 bases at V and 7 bases at J; junction bases unmatched: 32. The V gene's germline CDR1 is SGHRS and CDR2 YFSETQ. CDR3 DNA: TGCGCCAGCAGCGCGGGCAGAGTGGGGTCTAGCGGGAATCCAATCCTGGCCATCGGGGAGCTGTTTTTT. It codes for CASSAGRVGSSGNPILAIGELFF.

V is TRBV6-4 and J is TRBJ2-1; 7 nucleotides align to TRBD2. The CDR3 is 16 residues long. With 6 bases clipped from V and 0 bases from J, the junction kept 8 bases outside the gene matches. Germline V gene lookup returns CDR1 MRHNA and CDR2 SNTAGT. CDR3 sequence reads: CASRMGRGSSYNEQFF. As DNA, the CDR3 is TGTGCCAGCAGGATGGGGCGGGGGAGCTCCTACAATGAGCAGTTCTTC.

This chain links TRBV6-1 with TRBJ2-1; D call uncertain. The CDR3 length is 14 residues. Germline CDR1 reads MNHNS; CDR2 reads SASEGT. Trimming left V 4 bases short and J 0 bases short, with 7 bases between. The DNA of the CDR3 is TGTGCCAGCAGTGTGGACGGCTCCTACAATGAGCAGTTCTTC. Translation: CASSVDGSYNEQFF.

CDR3 coding DNA: TGTGCCAGCAGCTCAGCGGGACAGGGGATGAGCGGCTACACCTTC. Protein: CASSSAGQGMSGYTF. V gene TRBV7-2 combines with J gene TRBJ1-2; 10 positions agree with TRBD1. Per germline, CDR1 SGHTA and CDR2 FQGNSA. The CDR3 spans 15 residues. The J segment lost 8 bases and the V segment lost 4 bases, leaving 10 bases of the junction unmatched. The whole variable domain, remainder taken from reference TRBV7-2 and TRBJ1-2, is GAGVSQSPSNKVTEKGKDVELRCDPISGHTALYWYRQSLGQGLEFLIYFQGNSAPDKSGLPSDRFSAERTGGSVSTLTIQRTQQEDSAVYLCASSSAGQGMSGYTFGSGTRLTVV.

V usage is TRBV29-1 and J usage is TRBJ2-5; 10 positions match TRBD2. The J segment lost 5 bases and the V segment lost 8 bases, leaving 14 bases of the junction unmatched. Germline-derived CDR1 and CDR2 are SQVTM and ANQGSEA. CDR3 length: 15 amino acids. CDR3 DNA sequence: TGCAGCTCAACCTCCGGGACTAGCGCCCGTGAGACCCAGTACTTC. Residues: CSSTSGTSARETQYF.